This T cell receptor (beta chain) was identified in a study of T-cell memory formation after mild COVID-19. In the study overall: TCR clusters were largely donor specific.

The ends were cut back, 3 bases at V and 6 bases at J, with 11 bases in the middle. CDR3 size: 13 residues. This clonotype appeared a few times. TCRdb reprocessed the 5' RACE reads via MiXCR and lists one record per CDR3 protein. The sample includes roughly 620,000 distinct CDR3 sequences, around 17% of them seen just once. Sequencing used PBMCs or a T cell subset sorted from them (not recorded which). The receptor was isolated from an adult woman who had mild COVID-19 (a few samples of this study predate the infection). Cell type and time point are not known. The chain links TRBV12-3 or TRBV12-4 to TRBJ1-1; unclear D gene. The CDR3 loop is CASSFFPVPEAFF. CDR3 coding DNA: TGTGCCAGCAGTTTTTTTCCCGTGCCTGAAGCTTTCTTT.